The clone carrying this TCR beta chain was recorded a few times. Its antigen is still unknown. This sample was taken from a study of PD-1 blockade in mismatch repair-deficient tumors. The wider study: Patients had approximately 12 mismatch repair-deficient cancer types, all previously treated and progressing.

Regarding the study as a whole: Rapid post-treatment expansion, then contraction, generally preceding radiologic response, marked tumor-resident clones.

The data were produced by immunoSEQ multiplex PCR, yet TCRdb's version contains in-frame clones alone and is incomplete. The table has around 50,000 clones, 70% to 85% seen once. PCR or immunohistochemistry showed mismatch repair deficiency in every enrolled patient. TCR sequencing covered three patients who responded to pembrolizumab. The V gene's germline CDR1 is MNHEY and CDR2 SVGAGI. V lost 5 bases and J lost 8, with 9 bases in between. The length of the CDR3 is 11 residues. V gene TRBV6-5 combines with J gene TRBJ1-2; possible D gene TRBD1, 5 bases. The TCR comes from an adult with mismatch repair-deficient cancer. Sequenced here: PBMCs, sampled before pembrolizumab treatment. The CDR3 DNA reads TGTGCCAGCAGTGACAGTCGCGGCTACACCTTC. This codes for CASSDSRGYTF.